Detailed here is one TCR beta chain. This entry comes from a study of cytomegalovirus exposure and HLA in healthy donors. The V gene lost 6 bases and the J gene lost 8 bases, with 16 bases spanning the gap. Germline V CDR1 and CDR2: MNHEY, SMNVEV (reference sequence). This CDR3 spans 13 amino acids. PCR was performed using 60 Vbeta and 13 Jbeta primers. Assay: immunoSEQ multiplex PCR; the TCRdb copy retains only in-frame clones and omits some. The data show roughly 150,000 clones, with over 80% seen just once and around 1.6% held by the top ten. What was sequenced was PBMCs. The chain couples TRBV27 to TRBJ1-2; possible D gene TRBD1, 5 bases. The clonotype originates from a woman younger than 30 in good health and CMV-seronegative. The CDR3 coding sequence is TGTGCCAGCAGCCAGCAGGGTATTGGAGGCTACACCTTC. This gives the protein CASSQQGIGGYTF.